This T cell receptor beta chain was documented in a study of control samples from healthy donors and cancer patients. CDR1 MNHNS and CDR2 SASEGT come from the germline V gene. V was pared by 4 bases and J by 0 bases, with 8 bases of the junction left unmatched. This CDR3 is built from 17 residues. In this sample, this clone turned up once. Generated by immunoSEQ multiplex PCR, the TCRdb table keeps only in-frame clones and is missing some. The table has 200,000 or so clones, roughly 94% seen once. This rearrangement joins TRBV6-1 to TRBJ2-3, with 9 nucleotides matching TRBD2. The sequenced material came from blood. This receptor was obtained from a man aged 50-59 years in good health. The CDR3 loop is CASSALSGGTSTDTQYF. The CDR3 bases are TGTGCCAGCAGTGCGTTAAGCGGGGGGACTAGCACAGATACGCAGTATTTT.